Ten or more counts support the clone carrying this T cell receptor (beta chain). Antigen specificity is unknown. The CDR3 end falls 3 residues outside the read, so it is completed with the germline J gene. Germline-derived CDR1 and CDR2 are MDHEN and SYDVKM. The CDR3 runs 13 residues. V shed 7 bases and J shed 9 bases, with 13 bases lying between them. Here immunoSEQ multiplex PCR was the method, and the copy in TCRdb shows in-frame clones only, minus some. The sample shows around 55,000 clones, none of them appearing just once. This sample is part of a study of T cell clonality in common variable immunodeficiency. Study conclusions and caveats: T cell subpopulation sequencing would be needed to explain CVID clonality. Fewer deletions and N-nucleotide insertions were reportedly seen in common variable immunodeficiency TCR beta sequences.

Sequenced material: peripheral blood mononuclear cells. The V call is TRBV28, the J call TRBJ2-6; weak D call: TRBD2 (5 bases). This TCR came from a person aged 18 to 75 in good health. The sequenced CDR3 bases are TGTGCCAGCAACGGGGAAAATGGCAACGTC. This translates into CASNGENGNV. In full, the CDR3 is CASNGENGNVLTF.